This TCR beta chain emerged from a study of blood T cell repertoires in COVID-19. Study-level information: From T cells, B-cell-depleted T cells, or PBMCs came the material, which was cDNA or gDNA.

Profiled with immunoSEQ multiplex PCR; TCRdb holds only in-frame clones, not every one. The table records a few hundred thousand clones, over 80% of them present only once. This clone was seen only once. The CDR3 runs to 15 residues. Germline CDR1 and CDR2: SGHRS and YFSETQ. V shed 5 bases and J shed 4 bases, with 18 bases lying between them. The sequencing sample was made of peripheral blood. The TCR sequence derives from a woman in her seventies with COVID-19, enrolled during active disease. The chain carries TRBV5-1 and TRBJ1-2, with a tentative D call TRBD1 (6 bases). The CDR3: CASRDRTSFVYGYTF. In DNA, the CDR3 is TGCGCCAGCAGAGACAGGACAAGCTTCGTCTATGGCTACACCTTC.